The 6 T cell receptor beta chains listed next were all sequenced from one sample in a study of cytomegalovirus exposure and HLA in healthy donors. The primer mix had 60 Vbeta and 13 Jbeta primers. Assay: immunoSEQ multiplex PCR; the TCRdb copy retains only in-frame clones and omits some. In the table there are some 150,000 clones, around 81% of which are singletons. Sequencing input: PBMCs. The receptors here all came from a woman aged 50 to 65 in good health and CMV-seronegative.

This chain links TRBV5-1 with TRBJ1-2, with a weak D call TRBD1 (6 bases). CDR1 is SGHRS and CDR2 is YFSETQ in the germline V gene. The V end lost 5 bases, the J end lost 2 bases, and 19 bases lay between the germline ends. This CDR3 region has 16 residues. The CDR3 reads CASSGGAAAQNYGYTF. CDR3 bases: TGCGCCAGCAGTGGGGGGGCGGCAGCTCAAAACTATGGCTACACCTTC.

This chain connects TRBV27 to TRBJ2-7, with 8 nucleotides matching TRBD1. Germline CDR1 and CDR2: MNHEY and SMNVEV (reference sequence). V was pared by 4 bases and J by 6 bases, with 2 bases of the junction left unmatched. This CDR3 contains 12 residues. The CDR3 bases are TGTGCCAGCAGTTCTACAGGGGGCGAGCAGTACTTC. It is translated as CASSSTGGEQYF.

CDR3 loop: CAISGRPGDGRGRSSYNEQFF. The CDR3 region has the DNA TGTGCCATCAGTGGAAGACCGGGAGATGGGCGGGGAAGGAGCTCCTACAATGAGCAGTTCTTC. The chain uses TRBV10-3 and TRBJ2-1; maybe TRBD2 (6 bases). The CDR3 consists of 21 residues. Germline CDR1 is ENHRY and CDR2 is SYGVKD. Trimming removed 4 bases at V and 0 bases at J, with 28 bases between.

J is TRBJ1-2 and V is TRBV18; a weak D match, TRBD1 (5 bases). The V gene's germline CDR1 is KGHSH and CDR2 LQKENI. The V end was cut by 3 bases, the J end by 3 bases, with 8 bases between. CDR3 length: 13 amino acids. DNA for the CDR3: TGTGCCAGCTCACCTGACAGTTACTATGGCTACACCTTC. It codes for CASSPDSYYGYTF.

About this clone: Other DNA sequences in the sample encode the same CDR3. The chain recombines TRBV18 with TRBJ1-2; TRBD1 aligns across 9 bases. The CDR3 is 15 residues long. In germline, CDR1 is KGHSH, CDR2 LQKENI. Unmatched junction bases numbered 10, after V lost 6 bases and J lost 5 bases. This CDR3 reads CASSPGQGVNYGYTF. DNA for the CDR3: TGTGCCAGCTCCCCGGGACAGGGAGTAAATTATGGCTACACCTTC. The whole variable domain, remainder taken from reference TRBV18 and TRBJ1-2, is NAGVMQNPRHLVRRRGQEARLRCSPMKGHSHVYWYRQLPEEGLKFMVYLQKENIIDESGMPKERFSAEFPKEGPSILRIQQVVRGDSAAYFCASSPGQGVNYGYTFGSGTRLTVV.

This chain joins TRBV9 and TRBJ1-2; TRBD1 matches 7 bases. The length of the CDR3 is 14 residues. V trimming: 1 base; J trimming: 8 bases; junction bases outside the gene matches: 8. Looked up from germline, CDR1 is SGDLS and CDR2 is YYNGEE. CDR3 DNA sequence: TGTGCCAGCAGCGTATTAGGGGGCCTGGAGGGCTACACCTTC. Protein: CASSVLGGLEGYTF.